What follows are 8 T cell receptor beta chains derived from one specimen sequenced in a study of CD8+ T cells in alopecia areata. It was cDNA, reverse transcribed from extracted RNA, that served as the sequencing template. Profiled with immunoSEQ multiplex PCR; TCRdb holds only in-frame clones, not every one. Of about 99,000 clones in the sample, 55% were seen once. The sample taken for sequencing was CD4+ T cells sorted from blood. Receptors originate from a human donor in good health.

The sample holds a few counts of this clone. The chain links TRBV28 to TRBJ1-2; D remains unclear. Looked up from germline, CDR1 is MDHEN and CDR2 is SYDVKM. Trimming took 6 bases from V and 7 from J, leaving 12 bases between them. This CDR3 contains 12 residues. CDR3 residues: CASRVAAGGYTF. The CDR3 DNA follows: TGTGCCAGCAGAGTCGCTGCGGGTGGCTACACCTTC.

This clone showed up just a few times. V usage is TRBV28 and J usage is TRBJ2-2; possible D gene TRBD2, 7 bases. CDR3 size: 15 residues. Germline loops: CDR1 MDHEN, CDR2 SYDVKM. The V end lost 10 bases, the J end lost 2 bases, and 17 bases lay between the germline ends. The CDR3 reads CATHPGGLNTGELFF. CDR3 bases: TGTGCCACCCATCCCGGGGGGCTAAACACCGGGGAGCTGTTTTTT.

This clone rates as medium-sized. CDR3 sequence: CASSQRITTGSTNEKLFF. The CDR3 DNA sequence: TGTGCCAGCAGCCAGAGGATAACGACAGGGTCAACTAATGAAAAACTGTTTTTT. This chain uses TRBV7-3 with TRBJ1-4, with 7 bases fitting TRBD1. The V segment lost 5 bases and the J segment 0 bases; nucleotides outside the gene matches: 12. Germline V gene sequence: CDR1 SGHTA, CDR2 FQGTGA. CDR3 length: 18 amino acids.

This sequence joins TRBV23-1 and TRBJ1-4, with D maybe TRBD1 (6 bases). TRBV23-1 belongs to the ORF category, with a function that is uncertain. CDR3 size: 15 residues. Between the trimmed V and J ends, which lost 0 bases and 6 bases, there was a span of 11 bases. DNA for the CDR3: TGCGCCAGCAGTCAATCCCCGGGGGCCGATGAAAAACTGTTTTTT. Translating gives CASSQSPGADEKLFF.

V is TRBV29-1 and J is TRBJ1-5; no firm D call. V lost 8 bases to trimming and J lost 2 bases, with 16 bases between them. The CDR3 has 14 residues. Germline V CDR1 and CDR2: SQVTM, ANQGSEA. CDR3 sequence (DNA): TGCAGCCTGGGGAGGGCCCTAGGCAATCAGCCCCAGCATTTT. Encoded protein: CSLGRALGNQPQHF.

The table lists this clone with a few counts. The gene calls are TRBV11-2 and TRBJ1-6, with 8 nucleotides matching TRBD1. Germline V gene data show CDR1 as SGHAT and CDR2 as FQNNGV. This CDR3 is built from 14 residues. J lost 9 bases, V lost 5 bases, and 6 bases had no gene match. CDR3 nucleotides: TGTGCCAGCAGCACGCAGGGGGCAGGTTCACCCCTCCACTTT. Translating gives CASSTQGAGSPLHF. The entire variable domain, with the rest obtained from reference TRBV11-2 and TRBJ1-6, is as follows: EAGVAQSPRYKIIEKRQSVAFWCNPISGHATLYWYQQILGQGPKLLIQFQNNGVVDDSQLPKDRFSAERLKGVDSTLKIQPAKLEDSAVYLCASSTQGAGSPLHFGNGTRLTVT.

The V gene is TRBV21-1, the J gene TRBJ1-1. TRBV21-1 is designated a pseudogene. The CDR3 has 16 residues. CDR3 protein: CASSKAERGVNTEAFF. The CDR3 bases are TGTGCCAGCAGCAAAGCAGAAAGGGGGGTGAACACTGAAGCTTTCTTT.

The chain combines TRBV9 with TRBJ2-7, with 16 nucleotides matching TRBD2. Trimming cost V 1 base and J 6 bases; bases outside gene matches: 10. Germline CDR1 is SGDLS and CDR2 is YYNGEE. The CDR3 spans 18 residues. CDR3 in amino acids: CASSVHPGLAGGHPEQYF. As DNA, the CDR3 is TGTGCCAGCAGCGTACACCCGGGACTAGCGGGGGGGCATCCCGAGCAGTACTTC.